This T cell receptor beta chain originates from a study of T cell responses to AZD1222 COVID-19 vaccine. General observations from the study: A rise in Spike-specific TCR breadth and depth followed two AZD1222 doses.

The CDR3 extends over 14 amino acids. From germline, CDR1 is GTSNPN and CDR2 SVGIG (reference sequence). Samples with a second dose at about 4 or about 12 weeks were pooled together. Profiling relied on immunoSEQ multiplex PCR, and the TCRdb table lists in-frame clones only, not all of them. The table has more than 110,000 clones, about 88% seen once; the top ten hold 2.5% to 3.5%. With respect to this clone: The antigen remains undetermined. The junction and the germline gene differ at one end; a read error may be behind it.

The source material was peripheral blood, sampled 28 days after the second AZD1222 dose. The clonotype comes from an adult who received the AZD1222 COVID-19 vaccine. The genes are TRBV30 and TRBJ2-3; 10 nucleotides agree with TRBD2. The CDR3 spells CAGSGGARLDTQYF. DNA of the CDR3: TGTGCCGGGAGCGGGGGGGCAAGGTTAGATACGCAGTATTTT.